This passage covers 8 T cell receptor beta chains from one sample sequenced in a study of blood T cell repertoires in COVID-19. The protocol was immunoSEQ multiplex PCR, while the TCRdb copy is restricted to in-frame clones and leaves out a portion. The sample lists under 100,000 clones; roughly 86% were seen once. The sample was peripheral blood. The receptors were gathered from a man aged 55 to 70 with acute or convalescent COVID-19.

This chain links TRBV4-3 with TRBJ2-5; the D gene is possibly TRBD1 (6 bases). This CDR3 is 17 amino acids long. Germline V lookup: CDR1 LGHNA, CDR2 YSLEER. V lost 0 bases, J lost 4 bases, and 18 bases lay in between. The CDR3 is CASSQDWGGGGGETQYF. CDR3 DNA sequence: TGCGCCAGCAGCCAAGATTGGGGTGGGGGCGGCGGAGAGACCCAGTACTTC.

The chain combines TRBV9 with TRBJ1-4; TRBD1 matches 7 bases. CDR3 length: 16 residues. Germline CDR1 SGDLS, CDR2 YYNGEE. After removal of 0 bases from V and 5 bases from J, the junction contained 7 bases not matched to a gene. In nucleotides, the CDR3 is TGTGCCAGCAGCGTAGAGTGGGGCAGGGGGAATGAAAAACTGTTTTTT. Amino acids: CASSVEWGRGNEKLFF.

V is TRBV28 and J is TRBJ2-7; D gene uncertain. Germline V gene data show CDR1 as MDHEN and CDR2 as SYDVKM. The CDR3 covers 10 residues. The ends were cut back, 5 bases at V and 3 bases at J, with 2 bases in the middle. The CDR3 is CASSLYEQYF. The CDR3 DNA sequence: TGTGCCAGCAGTCTCTACGAGCAGTACTTC.

As concerns this clone: The germline gene is not matched at one end of the junction; a read error may be the cause. CDR3 protein: CASSPSGSFPGELFF. The DNA for the CDR3 is TGTGCTAGCAGCCCCTCGGGGAGTTTTCCCGGGGAGCTGTTTTTT. This rearrangement joins TRBV7-7 to TRBJ2-2, with D possibly matching TRBD2 (5 bases). In germline, CDR1 is SSHAT, CDR2 FNYEAQ (reference sequence). The CDR3 is 15 residues long. Using reference TRBV7-7 and TRBJ2-2 for the parts outside the CDR3, the full variable domain is GAGVSQSPRYKVTKRGQDVTLRCDPISSHATLYWYQQALGQGPEFLTYFNYEAQPDKSGLPSDRFSAERPEGSISTLTIQRTEQRDSAMYRCASSPSGSFPGELFFGEGSRLTVL.

The rearrangement uses TRBV9 and TRBJ2-5; the D is unclear. Germline V gene data show CDR1 as SGDLS and CDR2 as YYNGEE. This CDR3 spans 13 amino acids. Between the trimmed V and J ends, which lost 0 bases and 5 bases, there was a span of 8 bases. CDR3 in amino acids: CASSVAGWETQYF. DNA for the CDR3: TGTGCCAGCAGCGTAGCCGGGTGGGAGACCCAGTACTTC.

CDR3 protein: CASSSPGLGNNEQFF. The CDR3 DNA reads TGTGCCAGCAGCTCGCCGGGACTGGGGAACAATGAGCAGTTCTTC. V and J are TRBV7-8 and TRBJ2-1; D is perhaps TRBD2 (6 bases). Between the trimmed V and J ends, which lost 4 bases and 5 bases, there was a span of 15 bases. The CDR3 is made up of 15 amino acids. Germline V gives CDR1 SGHVS, CDR2 FQNEAQ.

As concerns this clone: Other DNA sequences in the same sample also yield this CDR3. This sequence joins TRBV3-1 (or the pseudogene TRBV3-2) and TRBJ1-1; 7 bases line up with TRBD1. Unmatched junction bases numbered 1, after V lost 1 base and J lost 8 bases. The germline gives CDR1 LGHDT, CDR2 YNNKEL (reference sequence). This CDR3 is 12 amino acids long. The CDR3 region has the DNA TGTGCCAGCAGCCAAGGAGGGGGCGAAGCTTTCTTT. Translating it yields CASSQGGGEAFF.

The V call is TRBV28, the J call TRBJ2-5; maybe TRBD2 (5 bases). The CDR3 length is 13 residues. Germline V gives CDR1 MDHEN, CDR2 SYDVKM. Trimming took 8 bases from V and 2 from J, leaving 12 bases between them. This CDR3 is CASVDGGQETQYF. The CDR3 region has the DNA TGTGCCAGCGTCGATGGAGGACAAGAGACCCAGTACTTC.